The clone carrying this T cell receptor (beta chain) was counted a few times. Its antigen is currently unknown. This entry belongs to a study of T cells after yellow fever vaccination. Study summary: In the case of low-cell-number fractions, SMART-Seq v4 Ultra Low Input was used for preparation. Findings and limits, study-wide: The secondary T-cell response peaked on day 5, not day 15, but was weaker. Abundant bulk-population clonotypes could contaminate the FACS-sorted repertoires.

The authors made TCR cDNA by 5'RACE template switching, adding a universal primer site and UMIs. TCRdb recomputed calls from the 5' RACE reads with MiXCR, one row per CDR3 protein. The table has 250,000 to 300,000 distinct CDR3 sequences, roughly 5% seen once. Trimming cost V 10 bases and J 4 bases, with 16 bases left between them. The CDR3 spans 14 residues. Germline V gene lookup returns CDR1 MDHEN and CDR2 SYDVKM. This chain uses TRBV28 with TRBJ2-2, with D possibly matching TRBD1 (6 bases). This sequence originates from a man between 18 and 35 years old who received the YFV17D yellow fever vaccine. Sequencing was performed on CD4+ T cells sorted from PBMCs, taken on the day of the yellow fever booster vaccination. CDR3 sequence (DNA): TGTGCCACCGAGGGGGACGTTGTCACCGGGGAGCTGTTTTTT. Its protein product is CATEGDVVTGELFF.